A single TCR beta chain is shown here with its context. Produced via immunoSEQ multiplex PCR; TCRdb's table is partial and in-frame only. The table records roughly 280,000 clones, over 65% of them present only once. This entry belongs to a study of blood T cell repertoires in COVID-19. Overall study: PBMCs, B-cell-depleted T cells, or T cells were the source of the cDNA or gDNA that made up the material.

V was cut by 5 bases and J by 0 bases, with 14 bases left in between. The CDR3 has 17 amino acids. CDR1 MNHEY and CDR2 SMNVEV come from the germline V gene (reference sequence). This TCR derives from a man aged 55-75 years who had recovered from COVID-19. The V call is TRBV27, the J call TRBJ1-6, with TRBD1 as a possible D gene (6 bases). The source material was peripheral blood. The CDR3, as DNA: TGTGCCAGCAGTCACGGACAGACACGCTCCTATAATTCACCCCTCCACTTT. Its protein is CASSHGQTRSYNSPLHF.